This record concerns one T cell receptor (beta chain) sequence. These data belong to a study of blood T cell repertoires in COVID-19. Study at large: Specimens from acute and convalescent COVID-19 originated in the United States, Italy and Spain. T cells, B-cell-depleted T cells, or PBMCs provided the cDNA or gDNA that served as material.

In germline, CDR1 is SEHNR, CDR2 FQNEAQ (reference sequence). V was clipped by 5 bases and J by 7 bases, with 14 bases between them. The CDR3 totals 13 residues. In the original processing: Reference gene primer amplification gave nucleated cell count estimates. Only in-frame clones appear in the TCRdb table, and some are missing; sequencing was by immunoSEQ multiplex PCR. The DNA was the basis for D and trimming; V, J and clone size are from that table. Of 250,000 to 300,000 clones listed, around 90% are singletons. The receptor's source is a woman in her forties who had recovered from COVID-19. Sequences were obtained from peripheral blood. The rearrangement joins TRBV7-9 to TRBJ1-1; perhaps TRBD1 as D (5 bases). CDR3 region: CASSKTGEIEAFF. In nucleotides, the CDR3 is TGTGCCAGCAGCAAAACAGGTGAAATTGAAGCTTTCTTT.